This T cell receptor beta chain was captured in a study of brain T cells in children with intractable seizures. The time point here: blood from clinic visit 5 months post-surgery; TSC patient then seizure free. Only cases whose brain tissue showed the highest T cell transcript signatures were sequenced. Pre-surgery treatment included at least one anti-epileptic drug. A word on this clone: Its specificity is unknown.

Study-level findings and limits: Pre-surgery blood may have been undersampled, hiding some clones. HCMV serostatus was not known, and viral specificity came from CDR3 similarity only.

Using immunoSEQ multiplex PCR, the repertoire was profiled, and TCRdb retains in-frame clones only, with some absent. The repertoire holds 300,000 to 400,000 clones, with 93% as singletons. Trimming took off 10 bases at V and 10 bases at J, with 23 bases between the two ends. This CDR3 has 14 amino acids. Germline V lookup: CDR1 LGHDT, CDR2 YNNKEL (reference sequence). Sequencing used peripheral blood, obtained more than 4 months after surgery. V and J are TRBV3-1 (or the pseudogene TRBV3-2) and TRBJ2-1, with a tentative D call TRBD1 (6 bases). The origin of this receptor is a boy in the first two years of life with tuberous sclerosis and intractable seizures. This CDR3 reads CATRPPDRAREQFF. CDR3 DNA: TGTGCCACCAGGCCCCCGGACAGAGCTAGGGAGCAGTTCTTC.